This T cell receptor beta chain was sequenced in a study of shared clonotypes between healthy human individuals. Concerning this clone itself: Its antigen is currently unknown.

Broader study findings: With four donors compared, around 5.4% of naive CD4 clonotypes were shared. Sorted-subset sequencing, rarefaction showed, was incomplete despite large depth.

Germline V lookup: CDR1 LNHDA, CDR2 SQIVND (reference sequence). This CDR3 is built from 18 residues. The ends were cut back, 5 bases at V and 0 bases at J, with 20 bases in the middle. The study ran the assay at deep level. Sequenced by immunoSEQ multiplex PCR; TCRdb stores in-frame clones only, minus some. The profile shows roughly 640,000 clones, less than 85% of them singletons. The sequencing input was memory CD4+ T cells sorted from blood. Subset indicated: CD45RA-negative fraction. This sequence was found in a woman in her thirties in good health. The chain carries TRBV19 and TRBJ1-5, with D hard to call. CDR3 region: CASSPRPQTADSNQPQHF. The CDR3 DNA reads as TGTGCCAGTAGTCCAAGACCCCAGACGGCAGATAGCAATCAGCCCCAGCATTTT.